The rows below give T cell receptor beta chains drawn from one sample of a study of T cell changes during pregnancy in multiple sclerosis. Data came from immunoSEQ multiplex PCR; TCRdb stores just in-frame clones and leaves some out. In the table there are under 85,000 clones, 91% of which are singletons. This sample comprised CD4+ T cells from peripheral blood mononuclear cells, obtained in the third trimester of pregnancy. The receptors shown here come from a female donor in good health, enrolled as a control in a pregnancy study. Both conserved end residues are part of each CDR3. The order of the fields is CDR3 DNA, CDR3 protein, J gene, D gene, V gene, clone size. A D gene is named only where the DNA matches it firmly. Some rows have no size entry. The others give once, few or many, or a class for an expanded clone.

CDR3nt: TGTGCCAGCAGCTTGGACAGGAACACTGAAGCTTTCTTT
CDR3aa: CASSLDRNTEAFF
j_gene: TRBJ1-1
d_gene: -
v_gene: TRBV5-6
abundance: -

CDR3nt: TGCGCCAGCAGCCAAGATGCAGGGGGCAAGTACAATGAGCAGTTCTTC
CDR3aa: CASSQDAGGKYNEQFF
j_gene: TRBJ2-1
d_gene: TRBD1
v_gene: TRBV4-3
abundance: -

CDR3nt: TGTGCCAGCAGCGGGACAGTCCTAGGAGAGACCCAGTACTTC
CDR3aa: CASSGTVLGETQYF
j_gene: TRBJ2-5
d_gene: TRBD1
v_gene: TRBV5-6
abundance: -

CDR3nt: TGTGCCAGCAGTGATCGAGGGAATAGCAATCAGCCCCAGCATTTT
CDR3aa: CASSDRGNSNQPQHF
j_gene: TRBJ1-5
d_gene: -
v_gene: TRBV2
abundance: -

CDR3nt: TGTGCCAGCAGCTCCGCGCGCGGGCCGAACACCGGGGAGCTGTTTTTT
CDR3aa: CASSSARGPNTGELFF
j_gene: TRBJ2-2
d_gene: -
v_gene: TRBV7-7
abundance: -

CDR3nt: TGTGCCAGCAGTGACGTTGGACAGGGCGCAACCTTTAGCAATCAGCCCCAGCATTTT
CDR3aa: CASSDVGQGATFSNQPQHF
j_gene: TRBJ1-5
d_gene: TRBD1
v_gene: TRBV6-1
abundance: -

CDR3nt: TGTGCCAGCAGCTTGGGGCGGAGACGCTCCGCAAACACTGAAGCTTTCTTT
CDR3aa: CASSLGRRRSANTEAFF
j_gene: TRBJ1-1
d_gene: -
v_gene: TRBV5-4
abundance: -

CDR3nt: TGTGCCAGCAGGTCCGGGGGGAGGGAGACCCAGTACTTC
CDR3aa: CASRSGGRETQYF
j_gene: TRBJ2-5
d_gene: TRBD2
v_gene: TRBV6-5
abundance: once

CDR3nt: TGTGCCAGTAGTATAGACCCACCGGGGGGTAGCTCCTACAATGAGCAGTTCTTC
CDR3aa: CASSIDPPGGSSYNEQFF
j_gene: TRBJ2-1
d_gene: TRBD2
v_gene: TRBV19
abundance: -

CDR3nt: TGTGCCAGTAGTATAACCCAATCGGGAAGGTACGAGCAGTACTTC
CDR3aa: CASSITQSGRYEQYF
j_gene: TRBJ2-7
d_gene: -
v_gene: TRBV19
abundance: -

CDR3nt: TGTGCCAGCAGCTCGGGACTAGCGGGGGAAGGCGGGGAGCTGTTTTTT
CDR3aa: CASSSGLAGEGGELFF
j_gene: TRBJ2-2
d_gene: TRBD2
v_gene: TRBV5-4
abundance: once

CDR3nt: TGTGCCAGCAGCGCCGGACAGGGGGCGTCCGGAAACACCATATATTTT
CDR3aa: CASSAGQGASGNTIYF
j_gene: TRBJ1-3
d_gene: TRBD1
v_gene: TRBV7-9
abundance: -

CDR3nt: TGTGCCAGCACCCAGGGGGACAGCGCCGTTGCTGAAGCTTTCTTT
CDR3aa: CASTQGDSAVAEAFF
j_gene: TRBJ1-1
d_gene: TRBD1
v_gene: TRBV6-5
abundance: -

CDR3nt: TGTGCCAGCACCGGACACAGCAATCAGCCCCAGCATTTT
CDR3aa: CASTGHSNQPQHF
j_gene: TRBJ1-5
d_gene: -
v_gene: TRBV7-9
abundance: -

CDR3nt: TGTGCTAGCAGCCAAGACCGAGGAAACATTCAGTACTTC
CDR3aa: CASSQDRGNIQYF
j_gene: TRBJ2-4
d_gene: -
v_gene: TRBV7-7
abundance: -

CDR3nt: TGTGCCAGCAGTTTGTCCGGGACAGGGACTAACTATGGCTACACCTTC
CDR3aa: CASSLSGTGTNYGYTF
j_gene: TRBJ1-2
d_gene: TRBD1
v_gene: TRBV28
abundance: -

CDR3nt: TGTGCCAGCAGCCAAGATGAGGGAGTAAGTACGCAGTATTTT
CDR3aa: CASSQDEGVSTQYF
j_gene: TRBJ2-3
d_gene: -
v_gene: TRBV4-2
abundance: -

CDR3nt: TGTGCCAGCAGCGTGGCCACAGGGGGGAGCTCCTACGAGCAGTACTTC
CDR3aa: CASSVATGGSSYEQYF
j_gene: TRBJ2-7
d_gene: TRBD1
v_gene: TRBV9
abundance: -

CDR3nt: TGTGCCTGGACAGGGGAGTTCATCGGGGAGCTGTTTTTT
CDR3aa: CAWTGEFIGELFF
j_gene: TRBJ2-2
d_gene: -
v_gene: TRBV30
abundance: -

CDR3nt: TGTGCCAGAGCCCAAAGGAGGGGAATATCTGGGGCCAACGTCCTGACTTTC
CDR3aa: CARAQRRGISGANVLTF
j_gene: TRBJ2-6
d_gene: -
v_gene: TRBV5-3
abundance: -

CDR3nt: TGTGCCAGCAGGTCTCGTGCGGGGGTGCGGGAAAAACTGTTTTTT
CDR3aa: CASRSRAGVREKLFF
j_gene: TRBJ1-4
d_gene: -
v_gene: TRBV2
abundance: -

CDR3nt: TGCGCCAGCAGCCAAGATAAGGGGCCAGGGGTCCTTCTGGACACTGAAGCTTTCTTT
CDR3aa: CASSQDKGPGVLLDTEAFF
j_gene: TRBJ1-1
d_gene: -
v_gene: TRBV4-3
abundance: -

CDR3nt: TGTGCCATCACCCAGGGACTAGCGGAAGCAGGGCACGAGCAGTACTTC
CDR3aa: CAITQGLAEAGHEQYF
j_gene: TRBJ2-7
d_gene: TRBD2
v_gene: TRBV10-3
abundance: -

CDR3nt: TGTGCCAGTAGTCCCCGACAGGGTAACTATGGCTACACCTTC
CDR3aa: CASSPRQGNYGYTF
j_gene: TRBJ1-2
d_gene: TRBD1
v_gene: TRBV19
abundance: -

CDR3nt: TGTGCCAGCAGCTTTAGCAGCGCCAGGGTAAATCAGCCCCAGCATTTT
CDR3aa: CASSFSSARVNQPQHF
j_gene: TRBJ1-5
d_gene: -
v_gene: TRBV5-6
abundance: -

CDR3nt: TGTGCCAGCGGATTTTTATCACAGATCCATAATTCACCCCTCCACTTT
CDR3aa: CASGFLSQIHNSPLHF
j_gene: TRBJ1-6
d_gene: -
v_gene: TRBV19
abundance: once

CDR3nt: TGTGCCAGCAGTGAAGGGGGGGGCCTTAACTATGGCTACACCTTC
CDR3aa: CASSEGGGLNYGYTF
j_gene: TRBJ1-2
d_gene: -
v_gene: TRBV6-1
abundance: -

CDR3nt: TGTGCCAGCAGCTTCCGACTAGCGGGGGGGCCGGAGACCCAGTACTTC
CDR3aa: CASSFRLAGGPETQYF
j_gene: TRBJ2-5
d_gene: TRBD2
v_gene: TRBV7-2
abundance: -

CDR3nt: TGTGCCAGCAGCTTAGAAGGGGGGGACACCGGGGAGCTGTTTTTT
CDR3aa: CASSLEGGDTGELFF
j_gene: TRBJ2-2
d_gene: -
v_gene: TRBV11-1
abundance: -

CDR3nt: TGTGCCAGCAGTTTCCAGGGAGGTGCCCAAGGATCACCCCTCCACTTT
CDR3aa: CASSFQGGAQGSPLHF
j_gene: TRBJ1-6
d_gene: -
v_gene: TRBV6-5
abundance: few

CDR3nt: TGTGCCAGCAGCCCCCCTCGACAGGGGACAGATACGCAGTATTTT
CDR3aa: CASSPPRQGTDTQYF
j_gene: TRBJ2-3
d_gene: TRBD1
v_gene: TRBV7-2
abundance: -

CDR3nt: TGTGCCAGCAGTGAAGCCTGGGGAGGAACTTCTGGAAACACCATATATTTT
CDR3aa: CASSEAWGGTSGNTIYF
j_gene: TRBJ1-3
d_gene: -
v_gene: TRBV6-1
abundance: -

CDR3nt: TGTGCCAGCAGAAGGAGTTCTGGGGCCAACGTCCTGACTTTC
CDR3aa: CASRRSSGANVLTF
j_gene: TRBJ2-6
d_gene: -
v_gene: TRBV6-5
abundance: -

CDR3nt: TGTGCCAGCAGCGTAGTGGGGAGCTTCTCCTACAATGAGCAGTTCTTC
CDR3aa: CASSVVGSFSYNEQFF
j_gene: TRBJ2-1
d_gene: -
v_gene: TRBV9
abundance: once

CDR3nt: TGTGCCAGCAGCCCTCAGGGGGCGCAGAACACCGGGGAGCTGTTTTTT
CDR3aa: CASSPQGAQNTGELFF
j_gene: TRBJ2-2
d_gene: TRBD1
v_gene: TRBV5-6
abundance: -

CDR3nt: TGTGCCAGCAGCTCCTTCTTAGCGGGGGAGGGCTCAGATACGCAGTATTTT
CDR3aa: CASSSFLAGEGSDTQYF
j_gene: TRBJ2-3
d_gene: TRBD2
v_gene: TRBV11-3
abundance: -

CDR3nt: TGTGCCTGGAGTGTACCTAGGCCCCCGGTTGGGCCCCAGCATTTT
CDR3aa: CAWSVPRPPVGPQHF
j_gene: TRBJ1-5
d_gene: -
v_gene: TRBV30
abundance: few

CDR3nt: TGTGCCAGCAGGTACCACAGGGGGCCCCCGTACTTC
CDR3aa: CASRYHRGPPYF
j_gene: TRBJ2-7
d_gene: TRBD1
v_gene: TRBV27
abundance: -

CDR3nt: TGTGCCAGCAGTTGGGACAGGAATTCACCCCTCCACTTT
CDR3aa: CASSWDRNSPLHF
j_gene: TRBJ1-6
d_gene: TRBD1
v_gene: TRBV6-1
abundance: -

CDR3nt: TGCAGCGTCACGAATCGACTAGCGAAGGGAGGCGAGCAGTACTTC
CDR3aa: CSVTNRLAKGGEQYF
j_gene: TRBJ2-7
d_gene: TRBD2
v_gene: TRBV29-1
abundance: once

CDR3nt: TGTGCCAGCAGAGTTGTGACACCCAACACTGAAGCTTTCTTT
CDR3aa: CASRVVTPNTEAFF
j_gene: TRBJ1-1
d_gene: -
v_gene: TRBV6-1
abundance: -

CDR3nt: TGTGCCAGCTCCTGGGGGGAGGGCCATGAGCAGTTCTTC
CDR3aa: CASSWGEGHEQFF
j_gene: TRBJ2-1
d_gene: TRBD2
v_gene: TRBV5-6
abundance: -

CDR3nt: TGTGCCACCAGCCCCCAACCTGTCGGGTACTACGAGCAGTACTTC
CDR3aa: CATSPQPVGYYEQYF
j_gene: TRBJ2-7
d_gene: -
v_gene: TRBV15
abundance: -

CDR3nt: TGTGCCAGCAGCTTAGCGCGGGGGACTGAAGCTTTCTTT
CDR3aa: CASSLARGTEAFF
j_gene: TRBJ1-1
d_gene: -
v_gene: TRBV7-8
abundance: -

CDR3nt: TGCGCCAGCAGATCGGATGGGGGGGATGCAGATACGCAGTATTTT
CDR3aa: CASRSDGGDADTQYF
j_gene: TRBJ2-3
d_gene: TRBD2
v_gene: TRBV5-1
abundance: -

CDR3nt: TGTGCCAGCATTAGGGACAGGGTTGAAGCCGGGGAGCTGTTTTTT
CDR3aa: CASIRDRVEAGELFF
j_gene: TRBJ2-2
d_gene: TRBD1
v_gene: TRBV7-9
abundance: -

CDR3nt: TGCACCCATTGCGGGGGCGGGGGGGGGACAGATACGCAGTATTTT
CDR3aa: CTHCGGGGGTDTQYF
j_gene: TRBJ2-3
d_gene: -
v_gene: TRBV1
abundance: -

CDR3nt: TGTGCCTGGACCCTAGCGGGGGGAATTGAGCAGTTCTTC
CDR3aa: CAWTLAGGIEQFF
j_gene: TRBJ2-1
d_gene: TRBD2
v_gene: TRBV30
abundance: -

CDR3nt: TGTGCCAGCAGCCAGGGGACAGCAGCCGCAGATACGCAGTATTTT
CDR3aa: CASSQGTAAADTQYF
j_gene: TRBJ2-3
d_gene: TRBD1
v_gene: TRBV11-2
abundance: -

CDR3nt: TGTGCCAGCAGTGAATCCTTACCGGGTGATCAGCCCCAGCATTTT
CDR3aa: CASSESLPGDQPQHF
j_gene: TRBJ1-5
d_gene: -
v_gene: TRBV25-1
abundance: -

CDR3nt: TGTGCCAGCAGTTATTCCGACAGGGGAGGGGCAGATACGCAGTATTTT
CDR3aa: CASSYSDRGGADTQYF
j_gene: TRBJ2-3
d_gene: -
v_gene: TRBV25-1
abundance: -

CDR3nt: TGTGCCAGCAACCCGGGTAGGGGGCTGAATGAAAAACTGTTTTTT
CDR3aa: CASNPGRGLNEKLFF
j_gene: TRBJ1-4
d_gene: TRBD1
v_gene: TRBV5-4
abundance: -